This TCR beta chain was retrieved from a study of T cells in Graves' hyperthyroidism and ophthalmopathy. Ten or more counts support this clonotype. Looked up from germline, CDR1 is MDHEN and CDR2 is SYDVKM. The CDR3 is 14 amino acids. With 6 bases removed from V and 3 bases from J, the gap between germline ends came to 14 bases. RNA transcripts gave rise to amplified TCR beta CDR3 regions. The HTBI set primed first-round TCR CDR3 RT-PCR. TCRdb recomputed calls from the multiplex PCR reads with MiXCR, one row per CDR3 protein. This table has 550,000 to 800,000 distinct CDR3 sequences, about 15% appearing once.

This TCR derives from a young man with Graves' hyperthyroidism. Sequenced material: blood. The V and J genes are TRBV28 and TRBJ1-2; possible D gene TRBD1, 5 bases. The CDR3 spells CASRPGGKDYGYTF. CDR3 sequence (DNA): TGTGCCAGCAGGCCGGGGGGAAAGGACTATGGCTACACCTTC.